The sequence of this T cell receptor beta chain was determined in a study of blood T cell repertoires in COVID-19. As for the study in general: Samples representing acute and convalescent COVID-19 were sourced from the United States, Italy and Spain. In each case, the material was cDNA or gDNA derived from T cells, B-cell-depleted T cells, or PBMCs.

Per the original data handling: Amplifying reference gene primers gave estimates of nucleated cell counts. Assay: immunoSEQ multiplex PCR; the TCRdb copy retains only in-frame clones and omits some. V and J calls and clone size are copied from that table; D and trimming were computed from the DNA. The table has more than 95,000 clones, over 75% seen once. V lost 4 bases and J lost 2, with 11 bases in between. Germline CDR1 LGHDT, CDR2 YNNKEL (reference sequence). The CDR3 is 14 residues long. V gene TRBV3-1 (or the pseudogene TRBV3-2) combines with J gene TRBJ1-2; D perhaps matches TRBD1 (6 bases). The clonotype originates from a man aged 60-69 years with acute or convalescent COVID-19. Sequenced material: peripheral blood. The CDR3 reads CASSLIQGNYGYTF. The CDR3 bases are TGTGCCAGCAGCCTCATCCAGGGGAACTATGGCTACACCTTC.